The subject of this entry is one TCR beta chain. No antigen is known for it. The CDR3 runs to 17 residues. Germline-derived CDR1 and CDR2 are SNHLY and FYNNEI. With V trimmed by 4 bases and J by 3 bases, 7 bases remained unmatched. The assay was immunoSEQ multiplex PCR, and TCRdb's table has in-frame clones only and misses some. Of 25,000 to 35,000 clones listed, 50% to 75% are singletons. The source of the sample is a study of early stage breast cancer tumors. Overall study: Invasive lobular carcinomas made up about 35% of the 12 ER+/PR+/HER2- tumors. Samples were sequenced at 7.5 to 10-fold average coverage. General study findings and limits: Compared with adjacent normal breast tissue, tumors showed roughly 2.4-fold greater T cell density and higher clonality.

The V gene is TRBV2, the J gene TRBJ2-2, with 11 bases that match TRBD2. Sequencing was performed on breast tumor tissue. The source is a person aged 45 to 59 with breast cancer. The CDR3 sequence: CASSGWVAGGHTGELFF. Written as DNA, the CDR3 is TGTGCCAGCAGTGGATGGGTAGCGGGAGGGCACACCGGGGAGCTGTTTTTT. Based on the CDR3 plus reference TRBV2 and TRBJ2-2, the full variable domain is EPEVTQTPSHQVTQMGQEVILRCVPISNHLYFYWYRQILGQKVEFLVSFYNNEISEKSEIFDDQFSVERPDGSNFTLKIRSTKLEDSAMYFCASSGWVAGGHTGELFFGEGSRLTVL.